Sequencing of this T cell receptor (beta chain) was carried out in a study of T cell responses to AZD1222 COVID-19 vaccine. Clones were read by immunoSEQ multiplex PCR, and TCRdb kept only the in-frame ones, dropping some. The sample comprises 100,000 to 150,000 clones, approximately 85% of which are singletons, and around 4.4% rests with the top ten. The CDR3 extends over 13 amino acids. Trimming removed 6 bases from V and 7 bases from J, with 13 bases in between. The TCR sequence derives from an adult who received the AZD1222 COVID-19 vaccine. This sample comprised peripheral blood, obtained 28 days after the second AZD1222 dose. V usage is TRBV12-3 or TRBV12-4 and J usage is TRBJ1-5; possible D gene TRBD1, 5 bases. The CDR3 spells CASSLGGKQPQHF. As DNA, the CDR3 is TGTGCCAGCAGCCTCGGGGGGAAGCAGCCCCAGCATTTT.